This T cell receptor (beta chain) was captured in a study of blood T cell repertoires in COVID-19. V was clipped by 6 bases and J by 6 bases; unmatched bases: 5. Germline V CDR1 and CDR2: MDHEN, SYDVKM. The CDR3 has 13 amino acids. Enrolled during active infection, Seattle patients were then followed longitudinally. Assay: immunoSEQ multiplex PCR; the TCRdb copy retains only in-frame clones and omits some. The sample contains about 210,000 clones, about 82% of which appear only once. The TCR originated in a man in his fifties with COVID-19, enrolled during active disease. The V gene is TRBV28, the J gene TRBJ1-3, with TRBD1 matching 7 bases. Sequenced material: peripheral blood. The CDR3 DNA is TGTGCCAGCAGGAACAGGGGTAAAAACACCATATATTTT. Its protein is CASRNRGKNTIYF.